This TCR beta chain was obtained from a study of blood T cell repertoires in COVID-19. Turning to the study itself: Samples of COVID-19 (acute and convalescent) were obtained from the United States, Italy and Spain.

The ends lost 3 bases at V and 1 base at J; junction bases unmatched: 4. The CDR3 extends over 15 amino acids. Germline values: CDR1 LNHDA, CDR2 SQIVND (reference sequence). Measured with immunoSEQ multiplex PCR; TCRdb has only the in-frame clones, and not every one. The table includes over 15,000 clones, around nine tenths detected once. Source material: peripheral blood. This chain joins TRBV19 and TRBJ2-7, with 9 positions matching TRBD1. The clonotype comes from a human donor in a cohort sampled during active COVID-19. DNA of the CDR3: TGTGCCAGTAGTATGGCCGGGACAGGGTCCTACGAGCAGTACTTC. As protein: CASSMAGTGSYEQYF.